The entry below gives a single T cell receptor beta chain sequence along with its context. Investigators prepared the TCR beta libraries by applying iRepertoire HTBI primers and Arm-PCR of CDR3 regions. TCRdb recomputed calls from the multiplex PCR reads with MiXCR, one row per CDR3 protein. The table has approximately 440,000 distinct CDR3 sequences, about a quarter seen once. This record comes from a study of regulatory T cells in long-lasting Graves disease. Documented time point: persistent/refractory GD, antithyroid drugs over 5 years with positive TRAb. Following extraction of RNA from PBMCs, that RNA was used to make the TCR library. The material was peripheral blood mononuclear cells (PBMCs), obtained when the disease was refractory, from a patient treated with antithyroid drugs. This TCR came from a female donor with Graves disease.

CDR3 DNA sequence: TGTGCCAGTAGTTTACGACAGCCCAAGGATTCACCCCTCCACTTT. Encoded protein: CASSLRQPKDSPLHF. The V and J genes are TRBV19 and TRBJ1-6, with D tentatively TRBD1 (5 bases). CDR3 length: 15 amino acids. V shed 5 bases and J shed 8 bases, with 16 bases lying between them. From germline, CDR1 is LNHDA and CDR2 SQIVND (reference sequence).